One and the same sample provided the 14 T cell receptor beta chains below, sequenced in a study of blood T cell repertoires in COVID-19. The table came from immunoSEQ multiplex PCR; TCRdb's copy has only in-frame clones and leaves some out. The sample records 40,000 to 45,000 clones, 90% being singletons. Sequencing was done on a sample of peripheral blood. The receptors stem from a human donor in a cohort sampled during active COVID-19.

The rearrangement joins TRBV29-1 to TRBJ2-7; 8 nucleotides match TRBD2. V lost 1 base and J lost 6; bases outside the gene matches: 5. This CDR3 has 13 amino acids. Germline V gene sequence: CDR1 SQVTM, CDR2 ANQGSEA. The CDR3 DNA reads TGCAGCGTTGAAGCGGGACTAGTTTCCGAGCAGTACTTC. This gives the protein CSVEAGLVSEQYF.

This clone appeared a few times. The CDR3, as DNA: TGTGCCAGCAGTGACAGGGGCACCGGGGAGCTGTTTTTT. It translates to CASSDRGTGELFF. The J gene is TRBJ2-2, the V gene TRBV6-4; TRBD1 might be the D (5 bases). V was cut by 2 bases and J by 4 bases, with 5 bases left in between. Germline V lookup: CDR1 MRHNA, CDR2 SNTAGT. The CDR3 is 13 residues long.

The chain carries TRBV10-3 and TRBJ2-3, with 11 bases that match TRBD1. J was trimmed by 3 bases and V by 3 bases; bases with no gene match: 11. Germline assignment: CDR1 ENHRY and CDR2 SYGVKD. The CDR3 extends over 18 amino acids. The CDR3 protein is CAISDPHGDRGGTDTQYF. CDR3 DNA: TGTGCCATCAGTGACCCTCACGGGGACAGGGGGGGGACAGATACGCAGTATTTT.

The genes are TRBV4-3 and TRBJ1-1; D remains unclear. The germline CDR1 and CDR2 sequences are LGHNA and YSLEER. The CDR3 contains 13 residues. V was trimmed by 0 bases and J by 4 bases, leaving 6 bases between them. The CDR3 region has the DNA TGCGCCAGCAGCCAAGATCAGGTCACTGAAGCTTTCTTT. It is translated as CASSQDQVTEAFF.

The rearrangement links TRBV3-1 (or the pseudogene TRBV3-2) to TRBJ2-2, with TRBD1 matching over 8 bases. The CDR3 is made up of 15 amino acids. Unmatched junction bases numbered 5, after V lost 4 bases and J lost 4 bases. Germline V gene data show CDR1 as LGHDT and CDR2 as YNNKEL (reference sequence). Written as DNA, the CDR3 is TGTGCCAGCAGCCCTCGACAGGGGCCCACCGGGGAGCTGTTTTTT. Translated, it gives CASSPRQGPTGELFF.

CDR3 DNA sequence: TGTGCCAGCAGCTTAAGGACAGCAAGCATCTATGGCTACACCTTC. This gives the protein CASSLRTASIYGYTF. The chain is built from TRBV5-4 and TRBJ1-2; D perhaps matches TRBD1 (6 bases). V was cut by 2 bases and J by 4 bases, with 15 bases left in between. There are 15 residues in the CDR3. CDR1 SGHNT and CDR2 YYREEE come from the germline V gene (reference sequence).

The rearrangement uses TRBV6-6 and TRBJ2-1, with D perhaps matching TRBD1 (6 bases). V was cut by 2 bases and J by 5 bases, with 16 bases left in between. Germline loops: CDR1 MNHNY, CDR2 SVGAGI (reference sequence). CDR3 length: 16 residues. CDR3 sequence: CASSYTLGQHNNEQFF. In DNA form, the CDR3 reads TGTGCCAGCAGTTACACATTAGGACAGCACAACAATGAGCAGTTCTTC.

The chain couples TRBV7-2 to TRBJ2-2; D remains ambiguous. Looked up from germline, CDR1 is SGHTA and CDR2 is FQGNSA. V was clipped by 4 bases and J by 4 bases, with 10 bases between them. This CDR3 contains 14 residues. The CDR3 nucleotides read TGTGCCAGCAGCTCGCGCAGAGGCACCGGGGAGCTGTTTTTT. Its translation: CASSSRRGTGELFF.

This clone has only one observation. This chain links TRBV4-3 with TRBJ2-1; TRBD1 matches 11 bases. The CDR3 extends over 16 amino acids. V was pared by 0 bases and J by 6 bases, with 4 bases of the junction left unmatched. The germline gives CDR1 LGHNA, CDR2 YSLEER. CDR3 protein: CASSQDRGTGGNEQFF. Written as DNA, the CDR3 is TGCGCCAGCAGCCAAGATCGCGGGACAGGGGGCAATGAGCAGTTCTTC.

The chain employs TRBV4-1 and TRBJ1-1, with unresolved D. The CDR3 consists of 14 residues. The V gene lost 4 bases and the J gene lost 2 bases, with 11 bases spanning the gap. Germline V lookup: CDR1 MGHRA, CDR2 YSYEKL. CDR3 loop: CASSPSQRNTEAFF. The CDR3, as DNA: TGCGCCAGCAGCCCTTCACAGAGAAACACTGAAGCTTTCTTT.

This clone was observed a handful of times. The genes are TRBV5-8 and TRBJ1-1; D uncertain. Germline assignment: CDR1 SGHTS and CDR2 YDEGEE. The ends were cut back, 5 bases at V and 1 base at J, with 12 bases in the middle. There are 14 residues in the CDR3. The CDR3 here is CASSSQEGNTEAFF. The CDR3 DNA is TGTGCCAGCAGTTCCCAGGAGGGGAACACTGAAGCTTTCTTT.

This clone has just one count. The gene calls are TRBV7-9 and TRBJ2-2; TRBD2 agrees at 9 bases. Per germline, CDR1 SEHNR and CDR2 FQNEAQ (reference sequence). CDR3 size: 17 residues. J was trimmed by 4 bases and V by 5 bases; bases with no gene match: 11. This CDR3 is CASSDPEVAGATGELFF. The CDR3 bases are TGTGCCAGCAGCGACCCGGAAGTAGCGGGAGCCACCGGGGAGCTGTTTTTT.

V and J are TRBV4-3 and TRBJ2-7; 8 nucleotides agree with TRBD1. CDR1 is LGHNA and CDR2 is YSLEER in the germline V gene. This CDR3 spans 16 amino acids. With V trimmed by 3 bases and J by 3 bases, 10 bases remained unmatched. The CDR3 DNA reads as TGCGCCAGCAGCCAGGGTACCGGGACAGGTAACTACGAGCAGTACTTC. Its protein is CASSQGTGTGNYEQYF.

This clone was detected only once. The gene calls are TRBV7-2 and TRBJ2-5; 9 bases agree with TRBD1. Germline V gene sequence: CDR1 SGHTA, CDR2 FQGNSA. The ends lost 5 bases at V and 5 bases at J; junction bases unmatched: 6. This CDR3 has 14 amino acids. The DNA for the CDR3 is TGTGCCAGCAGCGCCCGACAGGGGGGGGAGACCCAGTACTTC. As protein: CASSARQGGETQYF.